The entry that follows covers one T cell receptor beta chain sequence. The entry originates in a study of blood T cell repertoires in COVID-19. Sequencing used immunoSEQ multiplex PCR; TCRdb keeps in-frame clones, though not all of them. The table records some 100,000 clones, approximately 92% of them present only once. Germline V gives CDR1 LNHDA, CDR2 SQIVND (reference sequence). Trimming removed 3 bases from V and 7 bases from J, with 15 bases in between. The CDR3 has 14 amino acids. This TCR was sampled from a man aged 45 to 65 with active COVID-19. The sequenced material came from peripheral blood. The rearrangement links TRBV19 to TRBJ1-1; D possibly corresponds to TRBD1 (6 bases). In DNA form, the CDR3 reads TGTGCCAGTAGTATCTCGGGGGGGCTTGGTGAAGCTTTCTTT. Translation gives CASSISGGLGEAFF. Together with reference TRBV19 and TRBJ1-1, the CDR3 gives the full variable domain: DGGITQSPKYLFRKEGQNVTLSCEQNLNHDAMYWYRQDPGQGLRLIYYSQIVNDFQKGDIAEGYSVSREKKESFPLTVTSAQKNPTAFYLCASSISGGLGEAFFGQGTRLTVV.